The 2 T cell receptor beta chains presented below share a single source sample, sequenced in a study of neurological immune-mediated disorders. The time point is: longitudinal time-point 1 (baseline). Via MiXCR, TCRdb re-called the 5' RACE reads, giving one row per CDR3 protein. The sample has roughly 61,000 distinct CDR3 sequences; about 10% are singletons. Input material: PBMCs. The receptors here all came from a male donor with HTLV-1-associated myelopathy (HAM/TSP).

There are many counts of this clonotype. V and J are TRBV4-3 and TRBJ2-7, with 7 bases lining up with TRBD2. After removal of 5 bases from V and 2 bases from J, the junction contained 9 bases not matched to a gene. The CDR3 covers 15 residues. Per germline, CDR1 LGHNA and CDR2 YSLEER. CDR3 nucleotide sequence: TGCGCCAGCAGCGCAGACATTACTAGCGCCTACGAGCAGTACTTC. This translates into CASSADITSAYEQYF.

This clonotype was observed many times. This chain connects TRBV29-1 to TRBJ1-2, with no clear D. Germline assignment: CDR1 SQVTM and CDR2 ANQGSEA. Trimming cost V 0 bases and J 8 bases, with 1 base left between them. CDR3 length: 9 amino acids. CDR3 DNA sequence: TGCAGCGTTGAAGAAGGCTACACCTTC. Its translation: CSVEEGYTF.